These T cell receptor beta chains were read from a single sample in a study of cytomegalovirus exposure and HLA in healthy donors. The method was immunoSEQ multiplex PCR; TCRdb's version includes in-frame clones alone and lacks a portion of them. Among fewer than 200,000 clones listed, around 78% were seen once. Sequences were obtained from PBMCs. The receptors derive from a female donor in good health and CMV-seronegative. Each CDR3 is given without its conserved first and last residue. Clone size is shown for a subset of rows, as once, few, many or a class of expanded clone.

J,length,size,V,CDR3
TRBJ1-5,13,few,TRBV7-2,ASSLTGAYNQPQH
TRBJ2-7,10,-,TRBV7-9,ASSGTTYEQY
TRBJ2-7,15,-,TRBV28,ASSAIGRAGGPFEQY
TRBJ2-7,12,-,TRBV5-1,ASNRDGNLYEQY
TRBJ2-4,13,-,TRBV28,ASSFRDRSKNIQY
TRBJ1-6,12,-,TRBV9,ASSESGANSPLH
TRBJ1-2,12,-,TRBV7-9,ASSLGSGAGGYT
TRBJ2-3,13,-,TRBV27,ASSPRTGSTDTQY
TRBJ2-3,12,-,TRBV11-1,ASASTYSTDTQY
TRBJ1-3,11,-,TRBV7-9,ASNSNSGNTIY
TRBJ2-2,12,-,TRBV7-7,ASSPSYTTGELF
TRBJ2-1,16,-,TRBV7-6,ASSLKLAGGLAGNEQF
TRBJ1-3,13,-,TRBV28,ASSSGQGSGNTIY
TRBJ2-2,13,few,TRBV6-4,ASRPEGGPTGELF
TRBJ1-4,10,-,TRBV29-1,SVREDNEKLF
TRBJ1-1,9,few,TRBV7-9,ASTGRTEAF
TRBJ2-5,11,-,TRBV7-6,ASSLRDRMVQY
TRBJ2-3,9,-,TRBV6-5,ASRETDTQY
TRBJ2-3,13,-,TRBV9,ASSGGGRRTDTQY
TRBJ1-5,13,-,TRBV30,AWSVRGMSNQPQH
TRBJ2-1,12,few,TRBV27,ASRPRLADNEQF
TRBJ1-2,13,once,TRBV7-9,ASSPSGQGNHGYT
TRBJ2-1,17,-,TRBV9,ASSLYGTSGRARYNEQF
TRBJ1-5,12,-,TRBV30,AWSGGTRNQPQH
TRBJ1-2,13,-,TRBV18,ASSPAGTGNYGYT
TRBJ2-7,14,once,TRBV11-2,ASSLSGSGLSYEQY
TRBJ2-4,12,-,TRBV7-2,ASSPSTGKNIQY